The rows below give T cell receptor beta chains drawn from one sample of a study of CD8 T cells in ankylosing spondylitis. MiXCR was run by TCRdb on the 5' RACE reads, yielding one entry per CDR3 protein. The sample records under 150,000 distinct CDR3 sequences, roughly 8% being singletons. The sequenced material came from synovial fluid, either unsorted or a sorted T cell fraction (not recorded which). The source of these receptors is a male donor with ankylosing spondylitis. Both conserved end residues are part of each CDR3. D genes are given only for firm matches. Clone sizes are given selectively: once, few, many, or a class where the clone is expanded.

TGTGCCAGCAGCGTAGATCCTCGGACAGACGCTAACTATGGCTACACCTTC	CASSVDPRTDANYGYTF	TRBJ1-2	-	-	TRBV9
TGTGCCAGCAGCTCTCAATCCTACGGAAGCGAGCAGTACTTC	CASSSQSYGSEQYF	TRBJ2-7	many	-	TRBV3-1
TGTGCCAGCAGCCCTGGACGTGGCCGGGAAGCTTTCTTT	CASSPGRGREAFF	TRBJ1-1	-	-	TRBV11-2
TGTGCCAGCAGCCCGGGGCCCCGGGCATACACCTTC	CASSPGPRAYTF	TRBJ1-2	many	-	TRBV3-1
TGCGCCAGCAGCTCGGACTTTTACAATGAGCAGTTCTTC	CASSSDFYNEQFF	TRBJ2-1	medium-sized	-	TRBV5-1
TGTGCCAGCAGCTTAGCGCAGGGGGTAGCTGGAAACACCATATATTTT	CASSLAQGVAGNTIYF	TRBJ1-3	many	TRBD1	TRBV7-8
TGTGCCAGCAGGCACGAACTAGCTACCGGGGAGCTGTTTTTT	CASRHELATGELFF	TRBJ2-2	many	-	TRBV2
TGTGCCAGCAGCTTAGCGTGGGCTAGCGGGAGGGCCGCTTCCTACAATGAGCAGTTCTTC	CASSLAWASGRAASYNEQFF	TRBJ2-1	large	TRBD2	TRBV11-1
TGTGCCAGCACCACACTCAGGAGATATCAGCCCCAGCATTTT	CASTTLRRYQPQHF	TRBJ1-5	many	-	TRBV9
TGTGCCAGCTCTCTATCGGGACCGCGGGAGACCCAGTACTTC	CASSLSGPRETQYF	TRBJ2-5	-	-	TRBV18
TGTGCCAGTAGTAAACAGGAGATGTATCGGGGCTACACCTTC	CASSKQEMYRGYTF	TRBJ1-2	-	-	TRBV19
TGTGCCAGCAGTTACTCCTGGGGGGGGACCGCTAATTTCGAGCAGTACTTC	CASSYSWGGTANFEQYF	TRBJ2-7	-	TRBD2	TRBV6-5
TGCGCCAGCAGCCAGGCCGGGACAGATTATTTTACAGATACGCAGTATTTT	CASSQAGTDYFTDTQYF	TRBJ2-3	many	TRBD1	TRBV4-3
TGCGCCAGCAGCTTGGGGTTAGGGGACACGGGCACAGATACGCAGTATTTT	CASSLGLGDTGTDTQYF	TRBJ2-3	-	-	TRBV5-1
TGCAGCGTGAACTATATGCGTGGTAATATGAAGGTCGAAGCTTTCTTT	CSVNYMRGNMKVEAFF	TRBJ1-1	few	-	TRBV29-1
TGTGCCAGCTCCTCGGGCAGGGGGTATCAGCCCCAGCATTTT	CASSSGRGYQPQHF	TRBJ1-5	-	TRBD1	TRBV12-3/TRBV12-4
TGTGCCACCAGTGAGCCCGGGACAGGGGTCGGTGAGCAGTTCTTC	CATSEPGTGVGEQFF	TRBJ2-1	few	TRBD1	TRBV24-1
TGTGCCAGCAGTGCCTTCCAGGGGAACTATGGCTACACCTTC	CASSAFQGNYGYTF	TRBJ1-2	few	-	TRBV2
TGTGCCAGCAAGTCGATAGCGGGAAGCCTTGAGCAGTTCTTC	CASKSIAGSLEQFF	TRBJ2-1	many	TRBD2	TRBV2
TGTGCTAGCAGCCAAATTGGGGTGGAGACCCAGTACTTC	CASSQIGVETQYF	TRBJ2-5	few	-	TRBV7-7
TGTGCCATCAAAGGGGGGCTGGGCTACGAGCAGTACTTC	CAIKGGLGYEQYF	TRBJ2-7	many	-	TRBV10-3
TGCAGTGCTATAAAGCGGGGAGCCATTGGTGAGCAGTTCTTC	CSAIKRGAIGEQFF	TRBJ2-1	many	TRBD2	TRBV20-1
TGCAGCGGACTTTATAGCAATCAGCCCCAGCATTTT	CSGLYSNQPQHF	TRBJ1-5	many	-	TRBV20-1